Listed below are T cell receptor beta chains from one sample, sequenced in a study of post-analysis software for immune sequencing data. TCRdb reanalysed the PCR reads using MiXCR and keeps one entry per CDR3 protein. The data contain over 300,000 distinct CDR3 sequences, about a third of them singletons. Sequencing was carried out using blood. The source of these receptors is a girl under 18 with multiple sclerosis. The CDR3 runs from the conserved cysteine through the conserved F or W. A D gene is named only where the DNA matches it firmly. Clone size is not always given. Where it is, it says once, few, many or a class for expanded clones.

D: -; size: -; V: TRBV10-3; J: TRBJ2-1; DNA: TGTGCCATCAGTGAGACAGGGAGCGATGAGCAGTTCTTC; CDR3: CAISETGSDEQFF
D: TRBD1; size: -; V: TRBV20-1; J: TRBJ1-4; DNA: TGCAGTGCTAGTGGACAGGGTACTGAAAAACGGTTTTTT; CDR3: CSASGQGTEKRFF
D: -; size: -; V: TRBV2; J: TRBJ1-2; DNA: TGTGCCAGTTACCGGGGGAATCAGGGCTACACCTTC; CDR3: CASYRGNQGYTF
D: -; size: -; V: TRBV5-4; J: TRBJ2-1; DNA: TGTGCCAGCAGCTTGGGACAGGATCCTTACAATGAGCAGTTCTTC; CDR3: CASSLGQDPYNEQFF
D: TRBD1; size: -; V: TRBV5-6; J: TRBJ1-6; DNA: TGTGCCAGCAGGAGACAGGGGTATTCACCCCTCCACTTT; CDR3: CASRRQGYSPLHF
D: -; size: -; V: TRBV4-1; J: TRBJ1-6; DNA: TGCGCCAGCAGCCAACCCTCATCACCCCTCCACTTT; CDR3: CASSQPSSPLHF
D: TRBD2; size: -; V: TRBV5-1; J: TRBJ2-1; DNA: TGCGCCAGCAGCCCCGGGGTAGCGGGGGGGTTTAGCTCCTACAATGAGCAGTTCTTC; CDR3: CASSPGVAGGFSSYNEQFF
D: -; size: few; V: TRBV7-8; J: TRBJ1-5; DNA: TGTGCCAGCAGCCTCCGGGGGAATAGCAATCAGCCCCAGCATTTT; CDR3: CASSLRGNSNQPQHF
D: TRBD1; size: -; V: TRBV6-5; J: TRBJ2-5; DNA: TGTGCCAGCAGTTCCGGACAGGGTCCGTGGGAGCAGTACTTC; CDR3: CASSSGQGPWEQYF
D: -; size: few; V: TRBV24-1; J: TRBJ2-4; DNA: TGTGCCACCAGTGCCCGGACAGATAAAAACATTCAGTACTTC; CDR3: CATSARTDKNIQYF
D: TRBD2; size: few; V: TRBV3-1; J: TRBJ2-5; DNA: TGTGCCAGCAGCCAAGACCGAACTAGCGGGGGGGGACAAGAGACCCAGTACTTC; CDR3: CASSQDRTSGGGQETQYF
D: TRBD1; size: few; V: TRBV6-5; J: TRBJ2-7; DNA: TGTGCCAGCAGTTACGGGACAGGGGTTCTGGCTGACCACGAGCAGTACTTC; CDR3: CASSYGTGVLADHEQYF
D: TRBD1; size: -; V: TRBV6-1; J: TRBJ1-5; DNA: TGTGCCAGCAGTGAGGGACAGGGAAATGGTCAGCCCCAGCATTTT; CDR3: CASSEGQGNGQPQHF
D: TRBD2; size: once; V: TRBV5-1; J: TRBJ2-1; DNA: TGCGCCAGCAGCTATAGCGGGGGGGCGAACAATGAGCAGTTCTTC; CDR3: CASSYSGGANNEQFF
D: TRBD2; size: -; V: TRBV7-9; J: TRBJ2-5; DNA: TGTGCCAGCAGCTCCCGACTAGCGGGGCCCTCGGAGACCCAGTACTTC; CDR3: CASSSRLAGPSETQYF
D: TRBD1; size: -; V: TRBV28; J: TRBJ2-5; DNA: TGTGCCAGCAGTTCATCGACAGGGGCCCCCTTTTCTACGTACTTC; CDR3: CASSSSTGAPFSTYF
D: -; size: -; V: TRBV5-6; J: TRBJ2-4; DNA: TGTGCCAGCAGCGCCATGGAAGCCTACGAGCGGCAGTACTTC; CDR3: CASSAMEAYERQYF
D: -; size: few; V: TRBV12-3/TRBV12-4; J: TRBJ1-2; DNA: TGTGCCAGCAGTCCACGTGCATCTGGCTACACCTTC; CDR3: CASSPRASGYTF
D: TRBD1; size: -; V: TRBV5-1; J: TRBJ2-7; DNA: TGCGCCAGCAGCTTGGATGTTACGACAGGGAGCTCCTACGAGCAGTACTTC; CDR3: CASSLDVTTGSSYEQYF
D: -; size: -; V: TRBV25-1; J: TRBJ1-2; DNA: TGTGCCAGCAGTGAAGCGGGCCAGGCTAACTATGGCTACACCTTC; CDR3: CASSEAGQANYGYTF
D: -; size: few; V: TRBV29-1; J: TRBJ2-6; DNA: TGCAGCGCAACCTTAGGGACGTCCAACTCTGGGGCCAACGTCCTGACTTTC; CDR3: CSATLGTSNSGANVLTF
D: TRBD1; size: few; V: TRBV6-5; J: TRBJ2-6; DNA: TGTGCCAGCAGTTTACAACTCAGGGGGTCTGGGGCCAACGTCCTGACTTTC; CDR3: CASSLQLRGSGANVLTF
D: -; size: many; V: TRBV6-4; J: TRBJ2-3; DNA: TGTGCCAGTACGGGGTATCGCACAGATACGCAGTATTTT; CDR3: CASTGYRTDTQYF
D: -; size: few; V: TRBV7-2; J: TRBJ1-2; DNA: TGTGCCAGCAGCTTAAGGGCAGCCCCTAACTATGGCTACACCTTC; CDR3: CASSLRAAPNYGYTF
D: -; size: -; V: TRBV2; J: TRBJ2-1; DNA: TGTGCCAGCACCGCGCAGGATGCTACTACGAGCAATGAGCAGTTCTTC; CDR3: CASTAQDATTSNEQFF
D: -; size: -; V: TRBV19; J: TRBJ2-5; DNA: TGTGCCAGTAGTATTGTGTGGGGCCAAGAGACCCAGTACTTC; CDR3: CASSIVWGQETQYF
D: -; size: once; V: TRBV2; J: TRBJ1-1; DNA: TGTGCCAGCAGTGTCTTGGAGGGTGGCACTGAAGCTTTCTTT; CDR3: CASSVLEGGTEAFF
D: -; size: -; V: TRBV12-3/TRBV12-4; J: TRBJ1-6; DNA: TGTGCCAGCAGTTTCAAGGCTGATTCACCCCTCCACTTT; CDR3: CASSFKADSPLHF
D: -; size: few; V: TRBV27; J: TRBJ2-2; DNA: -; CDR3: CASSSSSGGFTGELFF
D: -; size: -; V: TRBV11-2; J: TRBJ2-5; DNA: TGTGCCAGCAGTGCAGGAAGTGGGGCCCAGTACTTC; CDR3: CASSAGSGAQYF
D: TRBD2; size: -; V: TRBV20-1; J: TRBJ2-7; DNA: TGCAGTCCAACCCTGGTGGGGGGGAGCTCCTACGAGCAGTACTTC; CDR3: CSPTLVGGSSYEQYF
D: -; size: -; V: TRBV10-2; J: TRBJ1-6; DNA: TGCGCCAGCAGTGATTCAGGGTTCAATTCACCCCTCCACTTT; CDR3: CASSDSGFNSPLHF
D: -; size: -; V: TRBV6-5; J: TRBJ2-7; DNA: TGTGCCAGCAGTTACTCCGTTCACCCAGGGGACGAGCAGTACTTC; CDR3: CASSYSVHPGDEQYF
D: -; size: few; V: TRBV6-5; J: TRBJ2-5; DNA: TGTGCCAGCAAAGGGGTTGGGACCCAGTACTTC; CDR3: CASKGVGTQYF
D: -; size: -; V: TRBV7-2; J: TRBJ2-3; DNA: TGTGCCAGCAGCCCTACTAGCCTCACAGATACGCAGTATTTT; CDR3: CASSPTSLTDTQYF
D: TRBD1; size: -; V: TRBV7-9; J: TRBJ2-5; DNA: TGTGCCAGCAGCTCCTCGACAGGGCTGGAGACCCAGTACTTC; CDR3: CASSSSTGLETQYF
D: -; size: few; V: TRBV6-6; J: TRBJ2-1; DNA: TGTGCCAGCAGTTACAGTCTCTTGGGGGGCGACAATGAGCAGTTCTTC; CDR3: CASSYSLLGGDNEQFF
D: -; size: few; V: TRBV7-9; J: TRBJ2-7; DNA: TGTGCCAGCAGCCCCCCCAGGGGAAACCCGTACGAGCAGTACTTC; CDR3: CASSPPRGNPYEQYF
D: TRBD2; size: few; V: TRBV5-1; J: TRBJ2-5; DNA: TGCGCCAGCAGCTACTCGGGGGGGGAAGAGACCCAGTACTTC; CDR3: CASSYSGGEETQYF
D: TRBD2; size: -; V: TRBV11-2; J: TRBJ2-7; DNA: TGTGCCAGCAGCCCCGGGGGGGAAGCCTACGAGCAGTACTTC; CDR3: CASSPGGEAYEQYF
D: -; size: -; V: TRBV7-3; J: TRBJ1-1; DNA: TGTGCCAGCAGCTTAACAGGGGGACTTATGAACACTGAAGCTTTCTTT; CDR3: CASSLTGGLMNTEAFF
D: TRBD1; size: -; V: TRBV12-3/TRBV12-4; J: TRBJ1-1; DNA: TGTGCCAGCAGTTTAGAAGCAGGGGGGGTCACTGAAGCTTTCTTT; CDR3: CASSLEAGGVTEAFF
D: -; size: many; V: TRBV5-1; J: TRBJ2-7; DNA: TGTGCCAGCAGCTTAGGGCGCACCTACGAGCAGTACTTC; CDR3: CASSLGRTYEQYF
D: -; size: many; V: TRBV24-1; J: TRBJ2-3; DNA: TGTGCCACCCTGGTCCAGGTGGATACGCAGTATTTT; CDR3: CATLVQVDTQYF
D: -; size: few; V: TRBV29-1; J: TRBJ1-1; DNA: TGCAGCGTTGAAGGAAACAGCTTGAACACTGAAGCTTTCTTT; CDR3: CSVEGNSLNTEAFF